The 26 T cell receptor beta chains below all came from one sample that was sequenced in a study of cytomegalovirus exposure and HLA in healthy donors. Vbeta (60) and Jbeta (13) primers were used in the PCR. Produced via immunoSEQ multiplex PCR; TCRdb's table is partial and in-frame only. The sample holds about 54,000 clones. The sequencing input was PBMCs. These TCRs come from a woman between 40 and 50 years old in good health and CMV-seronegative.

The chain recombines TRBV29-1 with TRBJ2-3; 7 nucleotides agree with TRBD1. The junction had 7 bases not matched to a gene; V was cut back by 7 bases and J by 0 bases. The germline CDR1 and CDR2 sequences are SQVTM and ANQGSEA. This CDR3 is 14 amino acids long. The CDR3 DNA is TGCAGCGCCTGGACAGGTCCTAGCACAGATACGCAGTATTTT. Encoded protein: CSAWTGPSTDTQYF.

The chain has TRBV5-8 and TRBJ1-1; TRBD1 might be the D (6 bases). The CDR3 sequence is 14 residues long. Trimming took off 1 base at V and 4 bases at J, with 11 bases between the two ends. Germline V CDR1 and CDR2: SGHTS, YDEGEE. CDR3 loop: CASSLTPGATEAFF. The CDR3, as DNA: TGTGCCAGCAGCTTGACCCCAGGGGCCACTGAAGCTTTCTTT.

The gene calls are TRBV6-5 and TRBJ2-5, with 8 bases aligning to TRBD2. The CDR3 sequence is 16 residues long. Trimming at V came to 4 bases and at J to 4 bases, leaving 11 bases not matched to a gene. CDR1 and CDR2 (germline): MNHEY, SVGAGI. The DNA of the CDR3 is TGTGCCAGCAGTTCGTTACTAGCGGTGACGGGAGAGACCCAGTACTTC. This encodes CASSSLLAVTGETQYF.

The chain couples TRBV18 to TRBJ2-3, with a weak D call TRBD1 (5 bases). Germline V gene sequence: CDR1 KGHSH, CDR2 LQKENI. The CDR3 has 15 amino acids. V lost 0 bases, J lost 2 bases, and 9 bases lay in between. The chain's CDR3 is CASSPPPDNTDTQYF. As DNA, the CDR3 is TGTGCCAGCTCACCACCTCCGGACAACACAGATACGCAGTATTTT. The whole variable domain, filled in from reference TRBV18 and TRBJ2-3, reads NAGVMQNPRHLVRRRGQEARLRCSPMKGHSHVYWYRQLPEEGLKFMVYLQKENIIDESGMPKERFSAEFPKEGPSILRIQQVVRGDSAAYFCASSPPPDNTDTQYFGPGTRLTVL.

The CDR3 is CASSLGGQGARSEQYF. The CDR3 DNA sequence: TGTGCCAGCAGTTTGGGTGGACAGGGGGCGAGGAGCGAGCAGTACTTC. The V and J genes are TRBV28 and TRBJ2-7; the match to TRBD1 covers 11 bases. This CDR3 has 16 amino acids. Germline CDR1 and CDR2: MDHEN and SYDVKM. V lost 3 bases to trimming and J lost 6 bases; unmatched junction nucleotides: 10.

The chain links TRBV6-1 to TRBJ2-1, with a possible D match to TRBD1 (6 bases). CDR1 is MNHNS, CDR2 SASEGT, per germline. The CDR3 covers 16 residues. Trimming cost V 2 bases and J 2 bases, with 13 bases left between them. CDR3 sequence: CASSEWWGPPYNEQFF. The CDR3 DNA reads TGTGCCAGCAGTGAATGGTGGGGGCCCCCCTACAATGAGCAGTTCTTC.

The chain is built from TRBV5-6 and TRBJ2-4; 8 bases align to TRBD2. Germline lookup yields CDR1 SGHDT and CDR2 YYEEEE. The ends lost 0 bases at V and 1 base at J; junction bases unmatched: 9. The CDR3 contains 18 residues. The CDR3 region has the DNA TGTGCCAGCAGCTTGGGAATTAGCGGGATCGGCGCCAAAAACATTCAGTACTTC. This codes for CASSLGISGIGAKNIQYF.

Here the CDR3 DNA reads TGTGCCAGCAGCTTCATAGCGGGAGGGAGTACAGATACGCAGTATTTT. This encodes CASSFIAGGSTDTQYF. The genes are TRBV7-2 and TRBJ2-3, with 11 nucleotides matching TRBD2. The CDR3 runs to 16 residues. With V trimmed by 3 bases and J by 3 bases, 5 bases remained unmatched. Germline values: CDR1 SGHTA, CDR2 FQGNSA.

The chain combines TRBV4-2 with TRBJ2-3, with 8 bases that match TRBD2. Per the germline V gene, CDR1 is LGHNA and CDR2 is YNFKEQ. J lost 2 bases, V lost 4 bases, and 5 bases had no gene match. The CDR3 runs to 15 residues. The CDR3 is CASSLGLAATDTQYF. The DNA for the CDR3 is TGTGCCAGCAGCCTCGGACTAGCCGCCACAGATACGCAGTATTTT.

The CDR3 coding sequence is TGTGCCAGCAGTGGATGGACAGGAGACTCACCCCTCCACTTT. Translated: CASSGWTGDSPLHF. V usage is TRBV28 and J usage is TRBJ1-6, with TRBD1 identical over 7 bases. V shed 5 bases and J 10 bases; nucleotides not matched to a gene: 8. Germline CDR1 is MDHEN and CDR2 is SYDVKM. The CDR3 totals 14 residues.

The chain links TRBV19 to TRBJ2-1; TRBD1 might be the D (5 bases). Between the trimmed V and J ends, which lost 4 bases and 7 bases, there was a span of 20 bases. This CDR3 has 16 amino acids. Germline-derived CDR1 and CDR2 are LNHDA and SQIVND (reference sequence). Here the CDR3 reads CASSTPLTQVGNEQFF. CDR3 nucleotide sequence: TGTGCCAGTAGTACCCCCCTCACACAGGTAGGAAATGAGCAGTTCTTC.

This sequence joins TRBV29-1 and TRBJ1-1; TRBD1 agrees at 9 bases. The CDR3 is made up of 14 amino acids. The germline CDR1 and CDR2 sequences are SQVTM and ANQGSEA. Losses at the gene ends were 6 bases for V and 5 bases for J; bases not matched to a gene: 10. CDR3 sequence reads: CSVERQGESTEAFF. CDR3 nucleotides: TGCAGCGTCGAGAGACAGGGGGAGTCAACTGAAGCTTTCTTT.

The CDR3 protein is CASSVAGSLGTDTQYF. As DNA, the CDR3 is TGTGCCAGCAGTGTTGCCGGGTCCCTAGGCACAGATACGCAGTATTTT. The rearrangement uses TRBV6-1 and TRBJ2-3; the D is unclear. The CDR3 runs to 16 residues. The germline V gene encodes CDR1 MNHNS and CDR2 SASEGT. With 4 bases removed from V and 1 base from J, the gap between germline ends came to 15 bases.

The V call is TRBV29-1, the J call TRBJ1-2; D is unclear. The CDR3 runs to 13 residues. Germline V gene sequence: CDR1 SQVTM, CDR2 ANQGSEA. Between the trimmed V and J ends, which lost 7 bases and 1 base, there was a span of 13 bases. The CDR3 region has the DNA TGCAGCGCTTCCCGTCAGGATAACTATGGCTACACCTTC. Translated, it gives CSASRQDNYGYTF.

The chain combines TRBV10-3 with TRBJ2-7, with 8 bases that match TRBD1. Germline trimming cut 6 bases from V and 3 bases from J; bases unmatched to any gene: 7. Germline V CDR1 and CDR2: ENHRY, SYGVKD. This CDR3 spans 14 amino acids. The CDR3 coding sequence is TGTGCCATCAGATCAGGAACAGGGGGCTACGAGCAGTACTTC. This encodes CAIRSGTGGYEQYF.

The chain's CDR3 is CASSPSQGFPGNTIYF. Here the CDR3 DNA reads TGTGCCAGCAGCCCTTCCCAGGGTTTCCCTGGAAACACCATATATTTT. This sequence joins TRBV28 and TRBJ1-3; D possibly corresponds to TRBD1 (5 bases). Trimming removed 6 bases at V and 2 bases at J, with 17 bases between. The CDR3 is 16 amino acids. Looked up from germline, CDR1 is MDHEN and CDR2 is SYDVKM.

The rearrangement uses TRBV30 and TRBJ2-7; 8 bases are a match to TRBD1. This CDR3 comprises 13 residues. J was trimmed by 1 base and V by 5 bases; bases with no gene match: 4. CDR1 is GTSNPN and CDR2 is SVGIG in the germline V gene (reference sequence). CDR3 sequence (DNA): TGTGCCTGGGCAGGACAGGGATCCTACGAGCAGTACTTC. Encoded protein: CAWAGQGSYEQYF.

The CDR3 region has the DNA TGTGCCAGCAGATTACTAGGGGGCGCGAACACTGAAGCTTTCTTT. Protein: CASRLLGGANTEAFF. The rearrangement uses TRBV2 and TRBJ1-1; TRBD1 agrees at 7 bases. The V gene end was trimmed by 6 bases and the J gene end by 1 base; junction bases not matched to a gene: 8. The CDR3 is 15 residues long. Germline CDR1 is SNHLY and CDR2 is FYNNEI.

The V call is TRBV30, the J call TRBJ1-3; TRBD1 is a possible D gene (5 bases). Trimming took 0 bases from V and 2 from J, leaving 8 bases between them. The V gene's germline CDR1 is GTSNPN and CDR2 SVGIG (reference sequence). This CDR3 has 14 amino acids. CDR3 DNA: TGTGCCTGGAGTGTTAAAGGGGCTGGAAACACCATATATTTT. It specifies CAWSVKGAGNTIYF.

The J gene is TRBJ1-4, the V gene TRBV28; 7 bases map to TRBD1. V lost 6 bases and J lost 4; bases outside the gene matches: 11. Germline V lookup: CDR1 MDHEN, CDR2 SYDVKM. The CDR3 has 16 residues. The CDR3 region is CASSDPIQGDNEKLFF. CDR3 DNA: TGTGCCAGCAGCGACCCGATTCAGGGGGATAATGAAAAACTGTTTTTT.

V and J are TRBV6-1 and TRBJ2-5, with D possibly being TRBD2 (7 bases). The CDR3 covers 15 residues. Germline CDR1 MNHNS, CDR2 SASEGT. V lost 3 bases to trimming and J lost 2 bases, with 13 bases between them. The CDR3 DNA sequence: TGTGCCAGCAGTGATCTAGGGGGGGGGCAAGAGACCCAGTACTTC. It specifies CASSDLGGGQETQYF.

This sequence joins TRBV19 and TRBJ2-7, with D maybe TRBD2 (5 bases). The V and J ends lost 3 bases and 2 bases respectively, with 11 bases between them. Germline loops: CDR1 LNHDA, CDR2 SQIVND (reference sequence). The CDR3 is 14 amino acids. The CDR3, as DNA: TGTGCCAGTAGTATGAGAGGGCCCCCCTACGAGCAGTACTTC. Its translation is CASSMRGPPYEQYF.

The chain uses TRBV5-1 and TRBJ1-2; the match to TRBD1 covers 9 bases. V shed 2 bases and J 4 bases; nucleotides not matched to a gene: 3. The CDR3 sequence is 14 residues long. Germline V gives CDR1 SGHRS, CDR2 YFSETQ. The CDR3 DNA is TGCGCCAGCAGCTTAGACAGGGGGTTCTATGGCTACACCTTC. It specifies CASSLDRGFYGYTF.

The chain carries TRBV2 and TRBJ1-4; perhaps TRBD1 as D (5 bases). Deletions cut 5 bases from V and 8 bases from J, with 21 bases between. In germline, CDR1 is SNHLY, CDR2 FYNNEI. This CDR3 has 16 amino acids. The CDR3, as DNA: TGTGCCAGCAGTCATTACACAGGAACCCAAGGCGAAAAACTGTTTTTT. This sequence encodes CASSHYTGTQGEKLFF.

The CDR3 spells CASGLAARDGDTIYF. The DNA of the CDR3 is TGTGCTAGTGGTTTGGCCGCACGGGATGGGGACACCATATATTTT. This rearrangement joins TRBV12-5 to TRBJ1-3; D unresolved. Germline V gives CDR1 LGHNT, CDR2 FRNRAP. This CDR3 is built from 15 residues. Trimming shortened V by 1 base and J by 8 bases, and 15 bases separated the two germline ends. The whole variable domain, filled in from reference TRBV12-5 and TRBJ1-3, reads DARVTQTPRHKVTEMGQEVTMRCQPILGHNTVFWYRQTMMQGLELLAYFRNRAPLDDSGMPKDRFSAEMPDATLATLKIQPSEPRDSAVYFCASGLAARDGDTIYFGEGSWLTVV.

The CDR3: CASSYEQGPYEQYF. The CDR3 region has the DNA TGTGCCAGCAGCTACGAACAGGGACCCTACGAGCAGTACTTC. The V gene is TRBV14, the J gene TRBJ2-7; D might be TRBD1 (6 bases). V shed 5 bases and J shed 2 bases, with 13 bases lying between them. This CDR3 comprises 14 residues. Germline CDR1 reads SGHDN; CDR2 reads FVKESK.